This T cell receptor beta chain was sequenced during a study of blood T cells in healthy people across ages. Overall study context: Capture by template switching was about one barcoded beta molecule per two T cells.

The CDR3 runs 17 residues. The germline V gene has CDR1 DFQATT and CDR2 SNEGSKA (reference sequence). Alongside a J-beta primer mix, a sample-barcoded 5' primer served in a second PCR lasting roughly 6 to 11 cycles. Every sample produced at least 2.5 million CDR3-containing paired-end reads. TCRdb reprocessed the 5' RACE reads with MiXCR, giving one entry per CDR3 protein. The table records some 710,000 distinct CDR3 sequences, about 24% of them present only once. This clonotype turned up a few times. Its antigen is unknown. One junction end does not reproduce the germline sequence, and a read error may be involved. Findings and limits, study-wide: Compared with aged donors, long-lived donors showed fewer expanded clones, suggesting selection.

The sample was blood. The chain couples TRBV20-1 to TRBJ1-4; possibly TRBD1 for D (6 bases). The sequence derives from a man aged 65 to 79 in good health. The CDR3 DNA reads as TGTAGTGCTAGAGTTCGGGGGGCCTACTTAACTACTGAAAAACTGTTTTTT. This encodes CSARVRGAYLTTEKLFF.